The 32 T cell receptor beta chains below all came from one sample that was sequenced in a study of T cell responses to AZD1222 COVID-19 vaccine. Assay used: immunoSEQ multiplex PCR; TCRdb lists only in-frame clones, some missing. The table shows tens of thousands of clones, with around nine tenths occurring only once. The starting material was peripheral blood, obtained 28 days after the second AZD1222 dose. The receptor source for this set is an adult who received the AZD1222 COVID-19 vaccine.

This clone came up a few times. The chain employs TRBV27 and TRBJ2-7; D gene uncertain. The germline V gene has CDR1 MNHEY and CDR2 SMNVEV (reference sequence). This CDR3 has 14 amino acids. Trimming removed 0 bases from V and 4 bases from J, with 10 bases in between. The CDR3 DNA follows: TGTGCCAGCAGTTTATCGTCAGGCCAATACGAGCAGTACTTC. It specifies CASSLSSGQYEQYF.

This chain connects TRBV7-6 to TRBJ2-2, with D perhaps given as TRBD1 or TRBD2 (6 bases each). There are 17 residues in the CDR3. Germline loops: CDR1 SGHVS, CDR2 FNYEAQ. Trimming left V 5 bases short and J 6 bases short, with 22 bases between. The CDR3, as DNA: TGTGCCAGCAGCCTGAGGGGGGAGATGGTGTTAGCCGGGGAGCTGTTTTTT. It codes for CASSLRGEMVLAGELFF.

The genes are TRBV7-9 and TRBJ2-3; 14 nucleotides match TRBD2. CDR1 is SEHNR and CDR2 is FQNEAQ in the germline V gene (reference sequence). V lost 1 base, J lost 0 bases, and 6 bases stayed unmatched. This CDR3 is 19 amino acids long. The CDR3 nucleotides read TGTGCCAGCAGCTTAGGACTAGCGGGGGGGCTGTGGAGCACAGATACGCAGTATTTT. Translating gives CASSLGLAGGLWSTDTQYF.

The J gene is TRBJ2-1, the V gene TRBV19; TRBD2 agrees at 10 bases. The CDR3 covers 16 residues. CDR1 is LNHDA and CDR2 is SQIVND in the germline V gene (reference sequence). V lost 2 bases and J lost 6; bases outside the gene matches: 7. The CDR3 sequence: CASSITSGTVGNEQFF. CDR3 in DNA: TGTGCCAGTAGTATAACTAGCGGGACCGTCGGCAATGAGCAGTTCTTC.

This clone was seen just once. The gene calls are TRBV6-5 and TRBJ1-3; a possible D gene is TRBD1 (6 bases). The CDR3 totals 15 residues. Trimming stripped 0 bases from V and 4 bases from J, with 10 bases between. Germline V gives CDR1 MNHEY, CDR2 SVGAGI. The CDR3 nucleotides are TGTGCCAGCAGTTACTCGGGGGCACCAGGAAACACCATATATTTT. Its translation is CASSYSGAPGNTIYF.

This clone came up once. The CDR3 DNA is TGTGCCAGCTCACCCGCAGCGGGGGGGGAATACGAGCAGTACTTC. Translating gives CASSPAAGGEYEQYF. The chain joins TRBV18 to TRBJ2-7; 10 positions match TRBD2. J gave up 4 bases and V 3 bases, and 6 bases lay outside the gene matches. The length of the CDR3 is 15 residues. The germline V gene has CDR1 KGHSH and CDR2 LQKENI.

The rearrangement joins TRBV10-3 to TRBJ2-3; TRBD1 agrees at 12 bases. Trimming took 4 bases from V and 2 from J; bases not matched to a gene: 16. Germline-derived CDR1 and CDR2 are ENHRY and SYGVKD. The CDR3 is 20 amino acids. The CDR3 DNA reads TGTGCCATCAGTGCCCAACCCGGGACAGGGGGCTCTCCCACCACAGATACGCAGTATTTT. Translating it yields CAISAQPGTGGSPTTDTQYF.

This clone was seen just once. The genes are TRBV18 and TRBJ1-5; 8 bases align to TRBD1. The CDR3 loop spans 15 amino acids. CDR1 is KGHSH and CDR2 is LQKENI in the germline V gene. J was trimmed by 2 bases and V by 3 bases; bases with no gene match: 3. The CDR3 region has the DNA TGTGCCAGCTCACCGGACAGGGTCCGCAATCAGCCCCAGCATTTT. Residues: CASSPDRVRNQPQHF.

This clone appeared a few times. The chain uses TRBV7-6 and TRBJ1-4; 8 bases line up with TRBD1. Germline trimming cut 3 bases from V and 2 bases from J; bases unmatched to any gene: 2. This CDR3 has 15 amino acids. CDR1 and CDR2 from the germline V gene are SGHVS and FNYEAQ. The CDR3 is CASSFQGATNEKLFF. CDR3 nucleotides: TGTGCCAGCAGCTTTCAGGGGGCGACTAATGAAAAACTGTTTTTT. Full variable domain (rest looked up from reference TRBV7-6 and TRBJ1-4): GAGVSQSPRYKVTKRGQDVALRCDPISGHVSLYWYRQALGQGPEFLTYFNYEAQQDKSGLPNDRFSAERPEGSISTLTIQRTEQRDSAMYRCASSFQGATNEKLFFGSGTQLSVL.

This sequence joins TRBV7-9 and TRBJ1-2; possibly TRBD1 for D (5 bases). The CDR3 runs 15 residues. Trimming shortened V by 3 bases and J by 4 bases, and 15 bases separated the two germline ends. CDR1 and CDR2 from the germline V gene are SEHNR and FQNEAQ (reference sequence). The CDR3 DNA sequence: TGTGCCAGCAGCTTGCTGGGCCAGGGAAGCTATGGCTACACCTTC. This codes for CASSLLGQGSYGYTF.

V is TRBV7-6 and J is TRBJ2-2; no firm D call. The CDR3 runs 16 residues. V lost 0 bases to trimming and J lost 1 base, with 9 bases between them. Germline V gives CDR1 SGHVS, CDR2 FNYEAQ. CDR3 in amino acids: CASSLAPAGNTGELFF. The CDR3, as DNA: TGTGCCAGCAGCTTAGCTCCTGCAGGGAACACCGGGGAGCTGTTTTTT.

The chain combines TRBV24-1 with TRBJ1-2; possible D gene TRBD1, 5 bases. V dropped 1 base and J dropped 7 bases, with 12 bases sitting between them. The CDR3 has 14 amino acids. From germline, CDR1 is KGHDR and CDR2 SFDVKD. The CDR3 reads CATSDFGQGGGYTF. DNA for the CDR3: TGTGCCACCAGTGATTTTGGCCAGGGTGGTGGCTACACCTTC.

This chain uses TRBV19 with TRBJ1-1; no firm D call. CDR3 length equals 13 residues. Germline lookup yields CDR1 LNHDA and CDR2 SQIVND (reference sequence). With 5 bases removed from V and 10 bases from J, the gap between germline ends came to 17 bases. The CDR3 region has the DNA TGTGCCAGTAGTTCCGGGGTAGGTTTTGGAGCTTTCTTT. Amino acids: CASSSGVGFGAFF.

Note on this clone: Distinct nucleotide sequences in the sample also encode this CDR3. The chain combines TRBV5-1 with TRBJ1-1; D unresolved. CDR1 is SGHRS, CDR2 YFSETQ, per germline. The ends were cut back, 0 bases at V and 5 bases at J, with 8 bases in the middle. The CDR3 extends over 13 amino acids. This CDR3 reads CASSLAEGTEAFF. CDR3 DNA: TGCGCCAGCAGCTTGGCGGAGGGAACTGAAGCTTTCTTT.

The rearrangement uses TRBV4-1 and TRBJ1-4, with unresolved D. There are 16 residues in the CDR3. Germline V gene lookup returns CDR1 MGHRA and CDR2 YSYEKL. V lost 1 base, J lost 4 bases, and 13 bases lay in between. The CDR3 DNA reads TGCGCCAGCAGCCAAGCACTACAGTCTTATAATGAAAAACTGTTTTTT. It codes for CASSQALQSYNEKLFF.

The chain carries TRBV27 and TRBJ2-7, with 7 bases that match TRBD2. The germline V gene has CDR1 MNHEY and CDR2 SMNVEV (reference sequence). The length of the CDR3 is 14 residues. After removal of 5 bases from V and 0 bases from J, the junction contained 4 bases not matched to a gene. The CDR3 protein is CASSPRDYSYEQYF. DNA for the CDR3: TGTGCCAGCAGTCCCCGGGACTACTCCTACGAGCAGTACTTC.

In DNA, the CDR3 is TGCGCCAGCATTCCCCTCCCCTGTGGCTACACCTTC. Translated: CASIPLPCGYTF. The rearrangement joins TRBV10-1 to TRBJ1-2; D remains unclear. Germline V gene lookup returns CDR1 WNHNN and CDR2 SYGVQD (reference sequence). This CDR3 is 12 amino acids long. V gave up 7 bases and J gave up 7 bases, with 13 bases separating them.

This chain uses TRBV27 with TRBJ1-1; the D gene is possibly TRBD1 (5 bases). The germline CDR1 and CDR2 sequences are MNHEY and SMNVEV (reference sequence). The CDR3 sequence is 15 residues long. Trimming stripped 7 bases from V and 3 bases from J, with 18 bases between. The CDR3 sequence: CASTLLSGGDTEAFF. DNA for the CDR3: TGTGCCAGCACTCTCCTCTCGGGAGGGGACACTGAAGCTTTCTTT.

V gene TRBV19 combines with J gene TRBJ2-1, with D possibly being TRBD2 (6 bases). CDR1 LNHDA and CDR2 SQIVND come from the germline V gene (reference sequence). Trimming pared 2 bases from V and 4 bases from J, leaving 12 bases between. The length of the CDR3 is 15 residues. The CDR3 is CASSITPAGYNEQFF. Written as DNA, the CDR3 is TGTGCCAGTAGTATAACTCCTGCGGGGTACAATGAGCAGTTCTTC.

In DNA form, the CDR3 reads TGTGCCAGCAGCGTAGAGGGGGGCAGGGCCCGCACAGATACGCAGTATTTT. As protein: CASSVEGGRARTDTQYF. The V gene is TRBV9, the J gene TRBJ2-3; possibly TRBD1 or TRBD2 for D (6 bases each). This CDR3 region has 17 residues. Trimming stripped 0 bases from V and 1 base from J, with 15 bases between. CDR1 and CDR2 (germline): SGDLS, YYNGEE.

The chain links TRBV29-1 to TRBJ2-7; 7 bases are a match to TRBD2. Germline-derived CDR1 and CDR2 are SQVTM and ANQGSEA. The V segment lost 4 bases and the J segment 4 bases; nucleotides outside the gene matches: 7. This CDR3 has 13 amino acids. In DNA, the CDR3 is TGCAGCGTTGTGGCGGGGGAGAATTACGAGCAGTACTTC. Its translation: CSVVAGENYEQYF.

This sequence joins TRBV28 and TRBJ1-1; possibly TRBD1 for D (6 bases). The V and J ends lost 2 bases and 11 bases respectively, with 15 bases between them. Per germline, CDR1 MDHEN and CDR2 SYDVKM. The CDR3 consists of 13 residues. The CDR3: CASSLMSTQGAFF. CDR3 nucleotides: TGTGCCAGCAGTTTAATGAGCACCCAGGGGGCTTTCTTT.

This clone showed up just a few times. The chain links TRBV29-1 to TRBJ1-1; D is unresolved. Per the germline V gene, CDR1 is SQVTM and CDR2 is ANQGSEA. The CDR3 extends over 17 amino acids. V was clipped by 2 bases and J by 6 bases, with 25 bases between them. CDR3 region: CSVESTGRATPRPEAFF. The CDR3 DNA follows: TGCAGCGTTGAATCTACCGGGCGGGCTACCCCTCGGCCTGAAGCTTTCTTT.

The genes are TRBV28 and TRBJ2-5, with D unclear. Looked up from germline, CDR1 is MDHEN and CDR2 is SYDVKM. Trimming removed 7 bases at V and 5 bases at J, with 11 bases between. The CDR3 runs to 12 residues. Here the CDR3 reads CASTTVRETQYF. The DNA of the CDR3 is TGTGCCAGCACCACGGTGAGGGAGACCCAGTACTTC.

This clone was seen once. The chain joins TRBV5-1 to TRBJ2-7; unclear D gene. The V gene lost 0 bases and the J gene lost 2 bases, with 12 bases spanning the gap. This CDR3 comprises 15 residues. Germline V CDR1 and CDR2: SGHRS, YFSETQ. CDR3 residues: CASSLVAGPTYEQYF. As DNA, the CDR3 is TGCGCCAGCAGCTTGGTCGCAGGCCCCACCTACGAGCAGTACTTC.

This chain connects TRBV5-1 to TRBJ1-4, with D perhaps TRBD1 (6 bases). The length of the CDR3 is 19 residues. Germline V gives CDR1 SGHRS, CDR2 YFSETQ. V was clipped by 9 bases and J by 2 bases, with 29 bases between them. The CDR3, as DNA: TGCGCCAACCCCCAGAGTCTGGGGGCCGTCTTATTGACTAATGAAAAACTGTTTTTT. Its protein product is CANPQSLGAVLLTNEKLFF.

A single count supports this clone. The chain employs TRBV27 and TRBJ2-2; no clear D. Between the trimmed V and J ends, which lost 6 bases and 7 bases, there was a span of 9 bases. The CDR3 runs 12 residues. CDR1 is MNHEY and CDR2 is SMNVEV in the germline V gene (reference sequence). Written as DNA, the CDR3 is TGTGCCAGCAGCTTCCCGGGCGGGGAGCTGTTTTTT. Its translation: CASSFPGGELFF.

This clone was detected only once. This chain joins TRBV14 and TRBJ1-2; D not resolved. Trimming removed 1 base from V and 4 bases from J, with 7 bases in between. This CDR3 region has 13 residues. Germline V lookup: CDR1 SGHDN, CDR2 FVKESK. The CDR3 region has the DNA TGTGCCAGCAGCCAAGTCAGCGCCTATGGCTACACCTTC. The encoded protein is CASSQVSAYGYTF.

This rearrangement joins TRBV11-3 to TRBJ2-5, with D possibly TRBD1 on 5 matching bases. Trimming removed 6 bases from V and 6 bases from J, with 14 bases in between. CDR1 is SGHNT, CDR2 YENEEA, per germline. The CDR3 is 13 residues long. The CDR3 sequence is CASSLGLRQTQYF. DNA for the CDR3: TGTGCCAGCAGTTTGGGGCTAAGGCAGACCCAGTACTTC. Drawing the rest from reference TRBV11-3 and TRBJ2-5, the complete variable domain is EAGVVQSPRYKIIEKKQPVAFWCNPISGHNTLYWYLQNLGQGPELLIRYENEEAVDDSQLPKDRFSAERLKGVDSTLKIQPAELGDSAVYLCASSLGLRQTQYFGPGTRLLVL.

The chain links TRBV6-5 to TRBJ1-3; no clear D. Between the trimmed V and J ends, which lost 8 bases and 1 base, there was a span of 9 bases. Per the germline V gene, CDR1 is MNHEY and CDR2 is SVGAGI. The CDR3 spans 13 residues. The chain's CDR3 is CASQRSSGNTIYF. The DNA for the CDR3 is TGTGCCAGCCAGAGATCTTCTGGAAACACCATATATTTT.

The gene calls are TRBV18 and TRBJ1-2, with 7 bases aligning to TRBD1. Germline loops: CDR1 KGHSH, CDR2 LQKENI. The J segment lost 4 bases and the V segment lost 2 bases, leaving 7 bases of the junction unmatched. This CDR3 spans 15 amino acids. The CDR3, as DNA: TGTGCCAGCTCACCAGGGAAAGGGGGCGGCTATGGCTACACCTTC. This encodes CASSPGKGGGYGYTF.

This chain links TRBV25-1 with TRBJ1-4; TRBD1 agrees at 10 bases. Looked up from germline, CDR1 is MGHDK and CDR2 is SYGVNS. With 3 bases clipped from V and 8 bases from J, the junction kept 9 bases outside the gene matches. The CDR3 spans 16 residues. CDR3 loop: CASSETDRGPWEKLFF. The CDR3 DNA follows: TGTGCCAGCAGTGAGACAGACAGGGGGCCGTGGGAAAAACTGTTTTTT.